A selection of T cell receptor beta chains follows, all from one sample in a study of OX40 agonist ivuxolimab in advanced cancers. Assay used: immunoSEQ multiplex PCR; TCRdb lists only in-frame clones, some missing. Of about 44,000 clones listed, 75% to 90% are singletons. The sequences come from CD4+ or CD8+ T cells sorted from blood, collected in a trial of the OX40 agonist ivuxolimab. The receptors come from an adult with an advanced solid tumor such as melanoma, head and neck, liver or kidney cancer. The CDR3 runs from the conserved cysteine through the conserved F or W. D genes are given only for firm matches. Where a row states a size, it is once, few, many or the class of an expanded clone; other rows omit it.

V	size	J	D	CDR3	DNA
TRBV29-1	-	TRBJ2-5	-	CSVGGEETQYF	TGCAGCGTTGGTGGCGAAGAGACCCAGTACTTC
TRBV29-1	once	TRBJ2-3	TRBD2	CSGLLAGGPTDTQYF	TGCAGCGGTCTACTAGCGGGGGGCCCGACAGATACGCAGTATTTT
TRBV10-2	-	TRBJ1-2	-	CASSEGYNYGYTF	TGCGCCAGCAGTGAAGGTTACAACTATGGCTACACCTTC
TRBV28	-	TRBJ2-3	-	CASRPSPARGPDTQYF	TGTGCCAGCAGACCAAGCCCCGCGAGGGGTCCAGATACGCAGTATTTT
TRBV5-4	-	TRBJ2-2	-	CASSPRTDHTGELFF	TGTGCCAGCAGCCCCCGGACAGACCACACCGGGGAGCTGTTTTTT
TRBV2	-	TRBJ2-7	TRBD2	CASSPAGTSRLPEQYF	TGTGCCAGCAGTCCGGCCGGGACTAGCCGACTTCCCGAGCAGTACTTC
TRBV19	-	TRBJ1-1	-	CASTHYGLNTEAFF	TGTGCCAGTACCCATTACGGCCTGAACACTGAAGCTTTCTTT
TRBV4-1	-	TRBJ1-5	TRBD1	CASSQDQAGGFRQPQHF	TGCGCCAGCAGCCAAGATCAAGCAGGGGGCTTCCGGCAGCCCCAGCATTTT
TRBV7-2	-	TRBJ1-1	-	CASSRASYLGTEAFF	TGTGCCAGCAGCCGCGCCAGTTATTTAGGCACTGAAGCTTTCTTT
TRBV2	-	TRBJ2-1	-	CASSEEVEQFF	TGTGCCAGCAGTGAAGAAGTTGAGCAGTTCTTC
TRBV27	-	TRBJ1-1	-	CASRPGAHLNTEAFF	TGTGCCAGCAGGCCCGGGGCGCACTTGAACACTGAAGCTTTCTTT
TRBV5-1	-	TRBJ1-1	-	CASSLSPRTEAFF	TGCGCCAGCAGCTTGAGCCCGAGGACTGAAGCTTTCTTT
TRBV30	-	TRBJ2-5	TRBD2	CAWGVGGGTQETQYF	TGTGCCTGGGGGGTAGGCGGGGGAACCCAAGAGACCCAGTACTTC
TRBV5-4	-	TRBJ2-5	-	CASSFSGGGETQYF	TGTGCCAGCAGCTTCTCCGGGGGAGGAGAGACCCAGTACTTC
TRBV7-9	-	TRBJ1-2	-	CASSSPLGASYGYTF	TGTGCCAGCAGCTCCCCCCTGGGGGCTAGTTATGGCTACACCTTC
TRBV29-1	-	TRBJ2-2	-	CSVDIVSGELFF	TGCAGCGTAGACATAGTCTCCGGGGAGCTGTTTTTT
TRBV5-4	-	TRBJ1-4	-	CASSLGSEEKLFF	TGTGCCAGCAGCTTGGGTTCAGAAGAAAAACTGTTTTTT
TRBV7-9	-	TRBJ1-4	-	CASSLTGGDEKLFF	TGTGCCAGCAGCTTAACAGGTGGGGACGAAAAACTGTTTTTT
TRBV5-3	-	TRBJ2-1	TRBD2	CARSQTSGGLSSYNEQFF	TGTGCCAGAAGCCAGACTAGCGGGGGGCTCAGCTCCTACAATGAGCAGTTCTTC
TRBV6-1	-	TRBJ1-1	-	CASSYLYEAFF	TGTGCCAGCAGTTACCTCTATGAAGCTTTCTTT
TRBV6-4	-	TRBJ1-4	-	CASSDNRDKLFF	TGTGCCAGCAGTGATAACCGGGACAAACTGTTTTTT
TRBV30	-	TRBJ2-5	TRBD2	CAWTQGLAETQYF	TGTGCCTGGACGCAGGGACTAGCGGAGACCCAGTACTTC
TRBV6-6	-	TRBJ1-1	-	CASSKNGRNTEAFF	TGTGCCAGCAGTAAGAACGGACGGAACACTGAAGCTTTCTTT
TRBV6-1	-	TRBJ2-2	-	CASSDRASYTGELFF	TGTGCCAGCAGCGACCGGGCCTCCTACACCGGGGAGCTGTTTTTT
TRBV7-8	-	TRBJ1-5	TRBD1	CASSRQGTQPQHF	TGTGCCAGCAGTCGACAGGGGACTCAGCCCCAGCATTTT
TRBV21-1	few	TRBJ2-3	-	CASTQGASGLPSTDTQYF	TGTGCCAGCACCCAAGGGGCTAGCGGGCTTCCTAGCACAGATACGCAGTATTTT
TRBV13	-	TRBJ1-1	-	CASSLASMAKNTEAFF	TGTGCCAGCAGCTTAGCCTCTATGGCCAAGAACACTGAAGCTTTCTTT
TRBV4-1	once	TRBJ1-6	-	CASSQTSAYNSPLHF	TGCGCCAGCAGCCAGACGTCAGCCTATAATTCACCCCTCCACTTT
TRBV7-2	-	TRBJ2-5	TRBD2	CASSLGGEGQETQYF	TGTGCCAGCAGCTTAGGGGGGGAGGGTCAGGAGACCCAGTACTTC
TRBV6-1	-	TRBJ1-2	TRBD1	CASTRQGYGYTF	TGTGCCAGCACCAGACAGGGATATGGCTACACCTTC
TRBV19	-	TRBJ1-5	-	CASSQGGGNQPQHF	TGTGCCAGTAGCCAAGGAGGGGGGAATCAGCCCCAGCATTTT
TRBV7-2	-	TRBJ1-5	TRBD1	CASSLQGGNQPQHF	TGTGCCAGCAGCTTACAGGGGGGCAATCAGCCCCAGCATTTT
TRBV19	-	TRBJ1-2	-	CASSTGTYYGYTF	TGTGCCAGTAGTACCGGGACCTACTATGGCTACACCTTC
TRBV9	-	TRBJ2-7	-	CASGTGMTSYEQYF	TGTGCCAGCGGAACAGGGATGACCTCCTACGAGCAGTACTTC
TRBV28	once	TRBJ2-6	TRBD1	CASSSDREPSGANVLTF	TGTGCCAGCAGTTCGGACAGGGAGCCTTCTGGGGCCAACGTCCTGACTTTC
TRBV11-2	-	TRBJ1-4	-	CASSLGSSPPTNEKLFF	TGTGCCAGCAGCTTAGGCTCGAGCCCTCCAACTAATGAAAAACTGTTTTTT
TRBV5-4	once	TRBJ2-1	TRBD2	CASSLRQTSASYNEQFF	TGTGCCAGCAGCTTGCGCCAAACTAGCGCGTCCTACAATGAGCAGTTCTTC
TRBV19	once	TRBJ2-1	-	CASGIYSANSENEQFF	TGTGCCAGTGGGATATACAGCGCAAATTCTGAGAATGAGCAGTTCTTC
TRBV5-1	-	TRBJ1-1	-	CASSFSGDTEAFF	TGCGCCAGCAGCTTTTCAGGGGACACTGAAGCTTTCTTT
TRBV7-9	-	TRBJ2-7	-	CASSPRDTTFYEQYF	TGTGCCAGCAGCCCAAGGGACACCACTTTCTACGAGCAGTACTTC
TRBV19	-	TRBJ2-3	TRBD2	CASTPMGLPTDTQYF	TGTGCCAGTACCCCAATGGGACTACCCACAGATACGCAGTATTTT
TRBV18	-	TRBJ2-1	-	CASSRTDNEQFF	TGTGCCAGCTCAAGGACTGACAATGAGCAGTTCTTC
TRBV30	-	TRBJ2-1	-	CAWTSAGWGSSYNEQFF	TGTGCCTGGACCTCCGCCGGTTGGGGGAGCTCCTACAATGAGCAGTTCTTC
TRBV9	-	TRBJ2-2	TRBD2	CASSVGGAGITGELFF	TGTGCCAGCAGCGTAGGGGGAGCGGGAATCACCGGGGAGCTGTTTTTT
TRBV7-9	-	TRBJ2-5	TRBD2	CASSFSLAGEETQYF	TGTGCCAGCAGCTTCTCACTAGCGGGAGAAGAGACCCAGTACTTC
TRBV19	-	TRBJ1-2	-	CASSIVPGHGYTF	TGTGCCAGTAGTATAGTGCCGGGGCATGGCTACACCTTC
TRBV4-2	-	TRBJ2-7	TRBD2	CASSQDIAGGLFEQYF	TGTGCCAGCAGCCAAGATATAGCGGGGGGGCTGTTCGAGCAGTACTTC
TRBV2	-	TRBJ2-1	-	CASSRGQSYNEQFF	TGTGCCAGCAGTCGTGGACAGTCCTACAATGAGCAGTTCTTC
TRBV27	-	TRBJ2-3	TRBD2	CASQPGWGGSTDTQYF	TGTGCCAGCCAACCGGGATGGGGGGGGTCCACAGATACGCAGTATTTT
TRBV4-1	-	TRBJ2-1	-	CASSQARPYPPYNEQFF	TGCGCCAGCAGCCAAGCCCGCCCCTACCCGCCCTACAATGAGCAGTTCTTC
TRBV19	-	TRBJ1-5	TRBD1	CASSRDPGQENQPQHF	TGTGCCAGTAGTAGGGACCCGGGACAGGAGAATCAGCCCCAGCATTTT
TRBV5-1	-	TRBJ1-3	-	CASSLTGTGNTIYF	TGCGCCAGCAGCTTGACAGGGACTGGAAACACCATATATTTT